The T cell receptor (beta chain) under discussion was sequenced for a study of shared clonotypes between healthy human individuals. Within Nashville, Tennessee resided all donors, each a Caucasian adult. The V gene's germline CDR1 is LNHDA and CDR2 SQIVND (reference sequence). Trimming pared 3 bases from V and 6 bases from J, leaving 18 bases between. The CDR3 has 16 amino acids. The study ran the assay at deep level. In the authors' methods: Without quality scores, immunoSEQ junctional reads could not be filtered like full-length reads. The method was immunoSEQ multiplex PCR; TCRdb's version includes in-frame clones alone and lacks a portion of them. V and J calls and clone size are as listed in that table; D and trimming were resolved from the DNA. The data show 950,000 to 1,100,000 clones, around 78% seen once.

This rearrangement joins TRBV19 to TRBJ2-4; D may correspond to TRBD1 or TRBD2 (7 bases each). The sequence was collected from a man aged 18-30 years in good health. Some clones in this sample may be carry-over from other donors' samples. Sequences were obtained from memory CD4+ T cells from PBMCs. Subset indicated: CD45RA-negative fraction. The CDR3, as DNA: TGTGCCAGTAGTATTTTAGCGGGCTCAGGGGGAAACATTCAGTACTTC. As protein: CASSILAGSGGNIQYF.